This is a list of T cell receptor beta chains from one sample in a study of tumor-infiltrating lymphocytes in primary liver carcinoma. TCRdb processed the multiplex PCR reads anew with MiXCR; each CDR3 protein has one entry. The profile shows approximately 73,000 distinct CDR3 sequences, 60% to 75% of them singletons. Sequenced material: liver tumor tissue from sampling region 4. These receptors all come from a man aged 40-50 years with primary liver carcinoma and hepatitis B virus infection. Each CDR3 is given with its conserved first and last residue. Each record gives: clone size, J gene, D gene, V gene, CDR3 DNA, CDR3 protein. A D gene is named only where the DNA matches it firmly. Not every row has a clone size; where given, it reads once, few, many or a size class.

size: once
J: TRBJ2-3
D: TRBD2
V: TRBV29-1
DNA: TGCGTTGAGAGAGGGGCTAGCGGGAGCCGCACAAATACGCGGTATTTT
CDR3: CVERGASGSRTNTRYF

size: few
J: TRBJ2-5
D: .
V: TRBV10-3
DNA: TGTGCCATCGGTGATAGCGGACAAGAGACCCAGCACTTC
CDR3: CAIGDSGQETQHF

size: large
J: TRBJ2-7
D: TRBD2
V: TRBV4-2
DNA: TGTGCCACTACTGGACTAGCGGGAGTTTATAAGTCCTACGAGCAGTACTTC
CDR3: CATTGLAGVYKSYEQYF

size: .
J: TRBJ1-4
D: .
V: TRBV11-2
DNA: TGTGCCAGCAGCTTGGGGATGGAAAAACTGTTTTTT
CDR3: CASSLGMEKLFF

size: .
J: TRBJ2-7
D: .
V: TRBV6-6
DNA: TGTGCCAGCTGTTACCTCCGCCCCGTGCGGGACTTGTACAACGAGCAGTACTTC
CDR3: CASCYLRPVRDLYNEQYF

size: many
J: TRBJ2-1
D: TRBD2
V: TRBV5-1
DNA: TGCGCCAGCAGCTTGGAGGGGGGACTAGCGGGACACAATGAGCAGTTCTTC
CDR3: CASSLEGGLAGHNEQFF

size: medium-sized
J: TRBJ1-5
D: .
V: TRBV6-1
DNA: TGTGCCAGCAGTGGGGGGTGGACAATCGATCAGCCCCAGCATTTT
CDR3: CASSGGWTIDQPQHF

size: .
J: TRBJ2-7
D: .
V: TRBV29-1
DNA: TGCAGAGCTACTGCGGCCGTGGGGATGTACGGGCAGTACTTC
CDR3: CRATAAVGMYGQYF

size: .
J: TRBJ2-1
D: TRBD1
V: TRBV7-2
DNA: TGTGCCAGCAGCTTAGGGGGGAGTGGGACAGGGGTTAATGAGCAGTTCTTC
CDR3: CASSLGGSGTGVNEQFF

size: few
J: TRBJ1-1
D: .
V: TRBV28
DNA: TGTGCCAGCAGTTTTCCGGGGACTGAAGCTTTCTTT
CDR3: CASSFPGTEAFF